This is a list of T cell receptor beta chains from one sample in a study of read filtering for tumor transcriptome and immune sequencing. TCRdb called the reads again in MiXCR, with one record for every CDR3 protein. The table shows 48,000 or so distinct CDR3 sequences, with roughly 19% occurring only once. Sequences were obtained from a population of CD138-negative cells sorted from bone marrow. These receptors came from a donor aged 40 or older with multiple myeloma. CDR3s leave out the opening cysteine and the closing phenylalanine or tryptophan.

>TRBV11-2|TRBJ1-1
ASSLRIQGDTEAF
>TRBV18|TRBJ2-3
ASSPLDHTDTQY
>TRBV12-3/TRBV12-4|TRBJ2-1
ASSYMSSYNEQF
>TRBV20-1|TRBJ2-1
SASYQRKNNEQF
>TRBV20-1|TRBJ2-1
SARDGTSGTAEQF
>TRBV7-2|TRBJ2-5
ASSRSGTYQETQY
>TRBV27|TRBJ2-7
ASSPWPVVEQY
>TRBV11-2|TRBJ1-1
AIDQGALNTEAF
>TRBV28|TRBJ2-3
ASREPGQGFTDTQY
>TRBV6-2/TRBV6-3|TRBJ2-2
ASSEVWDTGELF
>TRBV10-3|TRBJ2-5
AISSSNGGPAQY
>TRBV7-2|TRBJ2-1
ASSFTGTRKQF
>TRBV9|TRBJ2-1
ASTGGTYNEQF
>TRBV20-1|TRBJ2-1
SASPAGRNEQF
>TRBV29-1|TRBJ1-2
SAGGRLDGYT
>TRBV29-1|TRBJ2-1
SVEDQGRSYNEQF
>TRBV6-4|TRBJ2-3
ASSDGGYNRADTQY
>TRBV28|TRBJ2-2
ASRPSRGELF
>TRBV20-1|TRBJ2-3
SGRDSRERDTQY
>TRBV19|TRBJ2-3
ASSLSSAGSTDTQY
>TRBV7-9|TRBJ2-7
ASSLTSSYEQY
>TRBV27|TRBJ2-1
ASSKPGLAEDKRF
>TRBV20-1|TRBJ2-3
SAEAGTSGRAPADTQY
>TRBV29-1|TRBJ2-2
SVRGLGQGNTGELF
>TRBV20-1|TRBJ2-7
SASMAGAYYEQY
>TRBV7-3|TRBJ2-1
ASSFEASGGTKRF
>TRBV25-1|TRBJ2-3
ASSERRLSTDTQY
>TRBV6-6|TRBJ1-5
ASSYARGFDSNQPQH
>TRBV2|TRBJ1-2
ASSGSYGYT
>TRBV27|TRBJ2-2
ASSFGGGELF
>TRBV2|TRBJ2-1
ASRAGTSGYNEQF
>TRBV5-6|TRBJ2-1
ASSAPYNEQF
>TRBV7-9|TRBJ2-2
ASSLTGGIGELF
>TRBV9|TRBJ2-6
ASSVSPRTVCSGANVLT
>TRBV7-8|TRBJ2-7
ASSRALSYEQY
>TRBV20-1|TRBJ2-1
SARDPAGARGEQF